This T cell receptor beta chain derives from a study of OX40 agonist ivuxolimab in advanced cancers. Study background: Clinicians treated patients with ivuxolimab, an agonistic anti-OX40 (CD134) antibody. Patients with hepatocellular carcinoma, melanoma, renal cell or head and neck cancer made up the dose-escalation patients. Study-level findings and limits: A proportion of nonresponders additionally exhibited low normalized T-cell clonal expansion.

This table comes from immunoSEQ multiplex PCR, and its TCRdb copy is limited to in-frame clones, with some not included. The sample holds 48,000 or so clones, around 86% seen once. As for this clone: The antigen is undetermined.

Trimming removed 1 base at V and 4 bases at J, with 18 bases between. Germline V gives CDR1 LGHNT, CDR2 FRNRAP. CDR3 length: 17 residues. This sample comprised CD4+ or CD8+ T cells sorted from blood, obtained in a trial of the OX40 agonist ivuxolimab. The clonotype originates from an adult with an advanced solid tumor such as melanoma, head and neck, liver or kidney cancer. The chain links TRBV12-5 to TRBJ2-3, with D possibly being TRBD1 (6 bases). CDR3: CASGLAGLRGVADTQYF. The CDR3 DNA reads TGTGCTAGTGGTTTGGCTGGACTCAGGGGAGTTGCAGATACGCAGTATTTT.